The rows below give T cell receptor beta chains drawn from one sample of a study of blood T cells in healthy people across ages. TCRdb re-analysed the 5' RACE reads in MiXCR, keeping a single row per CDR3 protein. The sample includes over 950,000 distinct CDR3 sequences, 51% of them seen just once. The sequenced sample consisted of blood. All receptors derive from a woman between 55 and 75 years old in good health. The CDR3 runs from the conserved cysteine through the conserved F or W. Fields, in order: J gene, V gene, CDR3 length, CDR3 protein.

J gene: TRBJ2-1
V gene: TRBV5-1
CDR3 length: 15
CDR3 protein: CASSSPIRSLDEQFF

J gene: NA
V gene: TRBV28
CDR3 length: 16
CDR3 protein: CASSLQLAGGGYEQYF

J gene: TRBJ2-4
V gene: TRBV28
CDR3 length: 12
CDR3 protein: CASRRGVREQYF

J gene: TRBJ2-7
V gene: TRBV20-1
CDR3 length: 14
CDR3 protein: CSARPGGPLYEQYF

J gene: TRBJ1-5
V gene: TRBV18
CDR3 length: 14
CDR3 protein: CASSLDRVNQPQHF

J gene: TRBJ2-3
V gene: TRBV18
CDR3 length: 15
CDR3 protein: CASAERSGSTDTQYF

J gene: TRBJ2-3
V gene: TRBV15
CDR3 length: 16
CDR3 protein: CATSSGSGTGGDTQYF

J gene: TRBJ1-2
V gene: TRBV12-3/TRBV12-4
CDR3 length: 15
CDR3 protein: CASSLTGVVFGGYTF

J gene: TRBJ2-5
V gene: TRBV24-1
CDR3 length: 16
CDR3 protein: CATSGLGGRGEETQYF

J gene: TRBJ2-3
V gene: TRBV20-1
CDR3 length: 15
CDR3 protein: CSAAREGDSTDTQYF

J gene: TRBJ1-2
V gene: TRBV11-2
CDR3 length: 16
CDR3 protein: CASSLDRGTPLYGYTF

J gene: TRBJ2-4
V gene: TRBV4-1
CDR3 length: 20
CDR3 protein: CASSQALGRSGRAEAGEQYF

J gene: TRBJ2-1
V gene: TRBV7-2
CDR3 length: 14
CDR3 protein: CASSLALRWVGMFF

J gene: TRBJ2-7
V gene: TRBV6-1
CDR3 length: 16
CDR3 protein: CASSPELQGFPYEQYF

J gene: TRBJ2-4
V gene: TRBV20-1
CDR3 length: 18
CDR3 protein: CSARPALVSGRAKNIQYF

J gene: TRBJ2-5
V gene: TRBV4-1
CDR3 length: 16
CDR3 protein: CASSQVIQGGSETQYF

J gene: TRBJ2-1
V gene: TRBV6-2/TRBV6-3
CDR3 length: 14
CDR3 protein: CASSESGGYNEQFF

J gene: TRBJ2-7
V gene: TRBV21-1
CDR3 length: 14
CDR3 protein: CASSTGGQVYEQYF

J gene: TRBJ1-2
V gene: TRBV7-3
CDR3 length: 15
CDR3 protein: CASSRTADSNYGYTF

J gene: TRBJ2-3
V gene: TRBV25-1
CDR3 length: 17
CDR3 protein: CASSGLGGEGPTDTQYF

J gene: TRBJ2-7
V gene: TRBV5-1
CDR3 length: 15
CDR3 protein: CASSPTSGSGYEQYF

J gene: NA
V gene: TRBV21-1
CDR3 length: 15
CDR3 protein: CASSRAGTGVYEQYF

J gene: TRBJ2-3
V gene: TRBV6-1
CDR3 length: 17
CDR3 protein: CASSRGTGRWGTDTQYF

J gene: TRBJ1-2
V gene: TRBV7-9
CDR3 length: 15
CDR3 protein: CASSGPTGGWDGYTF

J gene: TRBJ2-4
V gene: TRBV28
CDR3 length: 19
CDR3 protein: CASSLDRAVLAGGLREQYF

J gene: TRBJ2-3
V gene: TRBV11-2
CDR3 length: 14
CDR3 protein: CVSSFGGPTDTQYF

J gene: TRBJ1-2
V gene: TRBV7-2
CDR3 length: 18
CDR3 protein: CASSLVVGGGQTSGGYTF

J gene: TRBJ2-3
V gene: TRBV5-1
CDR3 length: 16
CDR3 protein: CASCLGGTAPTDTQYF

J gene: TRBJ2-7
V gene: TRBV6-5
CDR3 length: 17
CDR3 protein: CASSYSPGTSGSYEQYF

J gene: TRBJ2-2
V gene: TRBV6-2/TRBV6-3
CDR3 length: 14
CDR3 protein: CASMAGPNTGELFF

J gene: TRBJ2-7
V gene: TRBV15
CDR3 length: 14
CDR3 protein: CATSREASSYEQYF

J gene: TRBJ2-1
V gene: TRBV28
CDR3 length: 14
CDR3 protein: CASSTPGQGNEQFF

J gene: TRBJ2-5
V gene: TRBV7-9
CDR3 length: 14
CDR3 protein: CASSLADTQETQYF

J gene: TRBJ2-1
V gene: TRBV6-2/TRBV6-3
CDR3 length: 13
CDR3 protein: CASSPSDYNEQFF

J gene: TRBJ1-2
V gene: TRBV6-5
CDR3 length: 12
CDR3 protein: CASSRQGVGYTF

J gene: TRBJ1-2
V gene: TRBV5-1
CDR3 length: 14
CDR3 protein: CASSLGDSQYGYTF

J gene: TRBJ2-7
V gene: TRBV29-1
CDR3 length: 13
CDR3 protein: CSAGTSGSYEQYF

J gene: TRBJ2-7
V gene: TRBV29-1
CDR3 length: 14
CDR3 protein: CSVVIPSDRYEQYF

J gene: TRBJ1-4
V gene: TRBV5-1
CDR3 length: 16
CDR3 protein: CASSLEYRGPNEKLFF

J gene: NA
V gene: TRBV30
CDR3 length: 13
CDR3 protein: CAWSVPVAYEQYF

J gene: TRBJ2-7
V gene: TRBV28
CDR3 length: 15
CDR3 protein: CASSWGSGLVNEQYF